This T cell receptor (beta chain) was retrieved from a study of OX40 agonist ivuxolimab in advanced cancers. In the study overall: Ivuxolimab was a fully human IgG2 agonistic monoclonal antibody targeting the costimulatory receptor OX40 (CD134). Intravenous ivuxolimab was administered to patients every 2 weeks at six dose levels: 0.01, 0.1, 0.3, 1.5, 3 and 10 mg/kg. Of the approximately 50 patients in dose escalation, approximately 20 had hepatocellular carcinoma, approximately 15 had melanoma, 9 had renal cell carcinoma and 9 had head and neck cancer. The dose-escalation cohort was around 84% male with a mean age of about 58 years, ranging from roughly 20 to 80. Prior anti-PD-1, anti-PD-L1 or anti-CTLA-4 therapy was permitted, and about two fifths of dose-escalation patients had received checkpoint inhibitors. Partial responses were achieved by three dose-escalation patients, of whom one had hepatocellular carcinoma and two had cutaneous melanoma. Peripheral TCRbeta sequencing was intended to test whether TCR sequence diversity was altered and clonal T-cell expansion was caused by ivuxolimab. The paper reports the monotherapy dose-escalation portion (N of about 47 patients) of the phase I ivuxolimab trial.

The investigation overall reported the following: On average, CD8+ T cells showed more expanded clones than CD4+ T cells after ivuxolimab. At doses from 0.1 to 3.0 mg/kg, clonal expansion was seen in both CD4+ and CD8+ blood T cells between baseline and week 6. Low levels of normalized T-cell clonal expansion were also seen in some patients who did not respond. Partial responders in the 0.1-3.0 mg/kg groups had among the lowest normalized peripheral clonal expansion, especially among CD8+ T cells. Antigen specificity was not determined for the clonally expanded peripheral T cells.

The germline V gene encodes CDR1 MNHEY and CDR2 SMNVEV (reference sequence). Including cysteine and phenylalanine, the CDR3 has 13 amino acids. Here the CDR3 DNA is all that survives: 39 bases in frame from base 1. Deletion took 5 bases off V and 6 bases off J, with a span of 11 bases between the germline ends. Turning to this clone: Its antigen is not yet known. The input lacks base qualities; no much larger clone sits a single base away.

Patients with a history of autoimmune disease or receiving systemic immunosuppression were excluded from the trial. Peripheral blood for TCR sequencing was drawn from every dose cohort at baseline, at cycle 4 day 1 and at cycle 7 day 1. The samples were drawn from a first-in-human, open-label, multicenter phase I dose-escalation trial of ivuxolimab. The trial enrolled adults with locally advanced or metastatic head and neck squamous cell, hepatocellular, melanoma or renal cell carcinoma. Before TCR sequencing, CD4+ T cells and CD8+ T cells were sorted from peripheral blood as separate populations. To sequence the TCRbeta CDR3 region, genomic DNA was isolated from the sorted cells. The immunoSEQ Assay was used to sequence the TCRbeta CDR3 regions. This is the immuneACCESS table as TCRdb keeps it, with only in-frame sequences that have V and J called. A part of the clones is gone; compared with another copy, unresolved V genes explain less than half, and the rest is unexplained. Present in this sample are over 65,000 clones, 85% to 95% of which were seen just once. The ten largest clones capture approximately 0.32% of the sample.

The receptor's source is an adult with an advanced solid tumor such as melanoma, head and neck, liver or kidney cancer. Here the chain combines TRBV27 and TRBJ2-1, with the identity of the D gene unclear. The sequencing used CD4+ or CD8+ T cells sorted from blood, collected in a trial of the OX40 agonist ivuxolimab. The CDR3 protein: CASSPDLGNEQFF. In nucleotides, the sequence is TGTGCCAGCAGTCCAGACTTGGGCAATGAGCAGTTCTTC.